These T cell receptor beta chains were read from a single sample in a study of blood T cell repertoires in COVID-19. The protocol was immunoSEQ multiplex PCR, while the TCRdb copy is restricted to in-frame clones and leaves out a portion. The sample records approximately 180,000 clones, around nine tenths being singletons. Sequenced input: peripheral blood. The receptor source for this set is a woman in her 70s with COVID-19, enrolled during active disease. Each CDR3 is given with its conserved first and last residue. A D gene is named only where the DNA matches it firmly. Size values are once, few and many counts, or a class for expanded clones, and some rows have none.

j_call: TRBJ2-1; d_call: TRBD2; clone_size: -; v_call: TRBV27; cdr3_length: 17; cdr3_nt: TGTGCCAGCAGTTTATCTTTCGGTTCTAGCGGGAGTTCTGAGCAGTTCTTC; cdr3_aa: CASSLSFGSSGSSEQFF
j_call: TRBJ2-2; d_call: TRBD2; clone_size: -; v_call: TRBV9; cdr3_length: 15; cdr3_nt: TGTGCCAGCAGCGAAGGACTAGTCGACACCGGGGAGCTGTTTTTT; cdr3_aa: CASSEGLVDTGELFF
j_call: TRBJ2-7; d_call: -; clone_size: -; v_call: TRBV20-1; cdr3_length: 11; cdr3_nt: TGCAGTGCCCCTCTCGGGGACGAGCAGTACTTC; cdr3_aa: CSAPLGDEQYF
j_call: TRBJ2-7; d_call: -; clone_size: -; v_call: TRBV7-2; cdr3_length: 16; cdr3_nt: TGTGCCAGCAGCTTAGCGGGAGTGGGGGCCGCTTACGAGCAGTACTTC; cdr3_aa: CASSLAGVGAAYEQYF
j_call: TRBJ1-1; d_call: -; clone_size: -; v_call: TRBV5-1; cdr3_length: 14; cdr3_nt: TGCGCCAGCAGCTTGGCCGTAGGGGACACTGAAGCTTTCTTT; cdr3_aa: CASSLAVGDTEAFF
j_call: TRBJ2-7; d_call: TRBD1; clone_size: -; v_call: TRBV6-6; cdr3_length: 13; cdr3_nt: TGTGCCAGCGAATACAGGGGTGGATTCGAGCAGTACTTC; cdr3_aa: CASEYRGGFEQYF
j_call: TRBJ1-5; d_call: TRBD1; clone_size: -; v_call: TRBV10-3; cdr3_length: 15; cdr3_nt: TGTGCCATCAGTAGCAGACAGGGGGCCGATCAGCCCCAGCATTTT; cdr3_aa: CAISSRQGADQPQHF
j_call: TRBJ2-7; d_call: -; clone_size: -; v_call: TRBV9; cdr3_length: 16; cdr3_nt: TGTGCCAGCAGCGTAGTCCTAGAGACTAGGACCTACGAGCAGTACTTC; cdr3_aa: CASSVVLETRTYEQYF
j_call: TRBJ2-1; d_call: TRBD2; clone_size: -; v_call: TRBV30; cdr3_length: 13; cdr3_nt: TGTGCCTGGAGTGTACATTGGGGGGGGGAGCAGTTCTTC; cdr3_aa: CAWSVHWGGEQFF
j_call: TRBJ2-1; d_call: TRBD2; clone_size: -; v_call: TRBV13; cdr3_length: 15; cdr3_nt: TGTGCCAGCAGCTTGAGCGGGGGTGATGGCAATGAGCAGTTCTTC; cdr3_aa: CASSLSGGDGNEQFF
j_call: TRBJ2-7; d_call: TRBD1; clone_size: -; v_call: TRBV28; cdr3_length: 14; cdr3_nt: TGTGCCAGCACCGGGACAGGGAATTTTTACGAGCAGTACTTC; cdr3_aa: CASTGTGNFYEQYF
j_call: TRBJ1-6; d_call: -; clone_size: -; v_call: TRBV6-5; cdr3_length: 14; cdr3_nt: TGTGCCAGCAGTCAGACAGCCTATAATTCACCCCTCCACTTT; cdr3_aa: CASSQTAYNSPLHF
j_call: TRBJ1-2; d_call: TRBD1; clone_size: -; v_call: TRBV29-1; cdr3_length: 16; cdr3_nt: TGCAGCGTTTCAAGGACAGGGGGCCCCCTTGACTATGGCTACACCTTC; cdr3_aa: CSVSRTGGPLDYGYTF
j_call: TRBJ2-5; d_call: TRBD2; clone_size: once; v_call: TRBV5-6; cdr3_length: 15; cdr3_nt: TGTGCCAGCAGCTTGGGGAGCGGGGGTTGGGAGACCCAGTACTTC; cdr3_aa: CASSLGSGGWETQYF
j_call: TRBJ1-4; d_call: -; clone_size: -; v_call: TRBV2; cdr3_length: 12; cdr3_nt: TGTGCCAGCAGTTGGCAGGGTGAAAAACTGTTTTTT; cdr3_aa: CASSWQGEKLFF
j_call: TRBJ2-7; d_call: -; clone_size: -; v_call: TRBV28; cdr3_length: 11; cdr3_nt: TGTGCCAGCCGAACAACCTACGAGCAGTACTTC; cdr3_aa: CASRTTYEQYF
j_call: TRBJ2-4; d_call: -; clone_size: -; v_call: TRBV9; cdr3_length: 16; cdr3_nt: TGTGCCAGCAGCGTAGGTCTAGGACTAGCCAAAAACATTCAGTACTTC; cdr3_aa: CASSVGLGLAKNIQYF
j_call: TRBJ1-5; d_call: -; clone_size: -; v_call: TRBV15; cdr3_length: 14; cdr3_nt: TGTGCCACCAGCAGGATGCAGGAAAATCAGCCCCAGCATTTT; cdr3_aa: CATSRMQENQPQHF
j_call: TRBJ1-2; d_call: -; clone_size: -; v_call: TRBV12-3/TRBV12-4; cdr3_length: 11; cdr3_nt: TGTGCCAGCAGTTTATCATATGGCTACACCTTC; cdr3_aa: CASSLSYGYTF
j_call: TRBJ2-1; d_call: TRBD2; clone_size: few; v_call: TRBV11-3; cdr3_length: 15; cdr3_nt: TGTGCCAGCAGCTTAGTCGGAGGGAGGGCCCGCGAGCAGTTCTTC; cdr3_aa: CASSLVGGRAREQFF
j_call: TRBJ2-7; d_call: TRBD2; clone_size: -; v_call: TRBV27; cdr3_length: 14; cdr3_nt: TGTGCCAGCAGCTCCGGGACTAGCGGCTACGAGCAGTACTTC; cdr3_aa: CASSSGTSGYEQYF
j_call: TRBJ1-2; d_call: TRBD1; clone_size: -; v_call: TRBV6-6; cdr3_length: 14; cdr3_nt: TGTGCCAGCAGTAACCTGGGACAGCGCTATGGCTACACCTTC; cdr3_aa: CASSNLGQRYGYTF
j_call: TRBJ1-2; d_call: TRBD1; clone_size: -; v_call: TRBV11-3; cdr3_length: 16; cdr3_nt: TGTGCCAGCAGCTCGGGACAGGGGCTGAGGAACTATGGCTACACCTTC; cdr3_aa: CASSSGQGLRNYGYTF
j_call: TRBJ2-6; d_call: TRBD2; clone_size: -; v_call: TRBV4-1; cdr3_length: 19; cdr3_nt: TGCGCCAGCAGCCTAAACCCAGCGGGAGGAAACTCTGGGGCCAACGTCCTGACTTTC; cdr3_aa: CASSLNPAGGNSGANVLTF
j_call: TRBJ2-7; d_call: TRBD1; clone_size: -; v_call: TRBV3-1/TRBV3-2; cdr3_length: 15; cdr3_nt: TGTGCCAGCAGCCAAGTAGGACAGGGGGCAGAGGAGCAGTACTTC; cdr3_aa: CASSQVGQGAEEQYF
j_call: TRBJ1-2; d_call: TRBD1; clone_size: -; v_call: TRBV30; cdr3_length: 13; cdr3_nt: TGTGCCTGGACCAAACAGGGGCAAGTCGGCTACACCTTC; cdr3_aa: CAWTKQGQVGYTF
j_call: TRBJ2-7; d_call: -; clone_size: -; v_call: TRBV6-1; cdr3_length: 12; cdr3_nt: TGTGCCAGCAGTGAAAACGAAAGAAGCCGGTACTTC; cdr3_aa: CASSENERSRYF
j_call: TRBJ1-2; d_call: TRBD1; clone_size: -; v_call: TRBV4-3; cdr3_length: 16; cdr3_nt: TGCGCCAGCAGCCAAACCGGGACAGCTATAAACTATGGCTACACCTTC; cdr3_aa: CASSQTGTAINYGYTF
j_call: TRBJ2-6; d_call: -; clone_size: -; v_call: TRBV7-9; cdr3_length: 17; cdr3_nt: TGTGCCAGCAGCCGACGTTCAGGGGTCGCTGGGGCCAACGTCCTGACTTTC; cdr3_aa: CASSRRSGVAGANVLTF
j_call: TRBJ1-1; d_call: -; clone_size: -; v_call: TRBV7-9; cdr3_length: 15; cdr3_nt: TGTGCCAGCAGCCGGTTAACCGGGATGAACACTGAAGCTTTCTTT; cdr3_aa: CASSRLTGMNTEAFF
j_call: TRBJ2-2; d_call: -; clone_size: -; v_call: TRBV19; cdr3_length: 13; cdr3_nt: TGTGCCAGTAGTAATCGGAACACCGGGGAGCTGTTTTTT; cdr3_aa: CASSNRNTGELFF
j_call: TRBJ2-7; d_call: -; clone_size: -; v_call: TRBV5-4; cdr3_length: 13; cdr3_nt: TGTGCCAGCAGCTTTCAGGGACTCTACGAGCAGTACTTC; cdr3_aa: CASSFQGLYEQYF
j_call: TRBJ2-2; d_call: -; clone_size: few; v_call: TRBV4-1; cdr3_length: 17; cdr3_nt: TGCGCCAGCAGCCAAGTCAAAGAGGCGGCAAACACCGGGGAGCTGTTTTTT; cdr3_aa: CASSQVKEAANTGELFF
j_call: TRBJ2-1; d_call: TRBD1; clone_size: -; v_call: TRBV19; cdr3_length: 14; cdr3_nt: TGTGCCAGTAAACGGACAGGGGGGAGGGATGAGCAGTTCTTC; cdr3_aa: CASKRTGGRDEQFF
j_call: TRBJ2-5; d_call: -; clone_size: -; v_call: TRBV19; cdr3_length: 13; cdr3_nt: TGTGCCAGTAGTATCGGCAGGCACGGGACCCAGTACTTC; cdr3_aa: CASSIGRHGTQYF